This TCR beta chain came from a study of CD8+CD57+ T cells in acquired aplastic anemia. The germline V gene has CDR1 SSHAT and CDR2 FNYEAQ (reference sequence). This CDR3 has 15 residues. Genomic DNA templated the TCR beta VDJ and CDR3 profiling. Via MiXCR, TCRdb re-called the reads, giving one row per CDR3 protein. The sample holds 200,000 or so distinct CDR3 sequences, over 60% seen once. Sequenced sample: sorted CD4+, CD8+, or CD8+CD57+ T cells (not recorded which) from PBMCs. The chain combines TRBV7-7 with TRBJ1-1; no reliable D call. The clonotype was recovered from a human donor with severe aplastic anemia or a healthy control (not recorded which). DNA for the CDR3: TGTGCTAGAGATCATAGAAACGCCTTGAACACTGAAGCTTTCTTT. Translated: CARDHRNALNTEAFF.